The clone carrying this T cell receptor (beta chain) was recorded once. As yet, its antigen is unknown. Each patient experienced a relapse that followed autologous stem cell transplantation, and brentuximab vedotin exposure varied. Patients had relapsed/refractory classical Hodgkin lymphoma with complete response, partial response or progressive disease as best response. The sample comes from a study of PD-1 blockade in classical Hodgkin lymphoma. Points from the study as a whole: The study found complete responders had baseline diversity similar to newly diagnosed patients. Excluded were patients who started nivolumab under 1 year after ASCT, a group that had lower diversity. According to reports, newly diagnosed patients had lower baseline TCR diversity than healthy donors, and relapsed/refractory patients had lower baseline TCR diversity still.

The protocol was immunoSEQ multiplex PCR, while the TCRdb copy is restricted to in-frame clones and leaves out a portion. The sample consists of about 100,000 clones, roughly 89% of them appearing once. CDR3 length: 18 amino acids. The germline V gene encodes CDR1 SGHTA and CDR2 FQGTGA. Unmatched junction bases numbered 10, after V lost 0 bases and J lost 5 bases. The TCR comes from a human donor with classical Hodgkin lymphoma. The chain joins TRBV7-3 to TRBJ2-3; TRBD2 matches 11 bases. The sequenced sample was peripheral blood mononuclear cells (PBMCs), obtained before the second cycle of nivolumab. The CDR3 nucleotides read TGTGCCAGCAGCTTAACGAGGGCTAGCGGGGGGCAGGGAGATACGCAGTATTTT. Protein product: CASSLTRASGGQGDTQYF.